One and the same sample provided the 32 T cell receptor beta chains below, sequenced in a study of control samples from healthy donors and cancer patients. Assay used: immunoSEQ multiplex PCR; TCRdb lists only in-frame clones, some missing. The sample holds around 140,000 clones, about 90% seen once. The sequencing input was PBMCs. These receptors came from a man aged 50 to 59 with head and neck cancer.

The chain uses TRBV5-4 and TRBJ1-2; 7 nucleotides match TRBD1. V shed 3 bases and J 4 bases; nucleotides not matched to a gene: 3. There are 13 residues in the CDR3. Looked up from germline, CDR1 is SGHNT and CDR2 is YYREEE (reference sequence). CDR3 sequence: CASSSGTVYGYTF. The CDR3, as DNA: TGTGCCAGCAGCTCCGGGACAGTCTATGGCTACACCTTC.

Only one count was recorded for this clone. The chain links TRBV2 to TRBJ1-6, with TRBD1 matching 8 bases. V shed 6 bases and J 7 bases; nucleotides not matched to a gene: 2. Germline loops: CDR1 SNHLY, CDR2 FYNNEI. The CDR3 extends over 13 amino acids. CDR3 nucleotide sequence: TGTGCCAGCAGGGACAGGGCCAATTCACCCCTCCACTTT. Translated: CASRDRANSPLHF. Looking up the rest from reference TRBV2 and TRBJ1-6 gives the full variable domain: EPEVTQTPSHQVTQMGQEVILRCVPISNHLYFYWYRQILGQKVEFLVSFYNNEISEKSEIFDDQFSVERPDGSNFTLKIRSTKLEDSAMYFCASRDRANSPLHFGNGTRLTVT.

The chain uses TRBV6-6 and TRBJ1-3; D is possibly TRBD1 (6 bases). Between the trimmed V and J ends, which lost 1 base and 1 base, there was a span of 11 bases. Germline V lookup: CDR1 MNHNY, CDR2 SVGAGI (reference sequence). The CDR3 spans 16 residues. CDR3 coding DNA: TGTGCCAGCAGTTACTTGGGGGGCGGTTCTGGAAACACCATATATTTT. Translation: CASSYLGGGSGNTIYF.

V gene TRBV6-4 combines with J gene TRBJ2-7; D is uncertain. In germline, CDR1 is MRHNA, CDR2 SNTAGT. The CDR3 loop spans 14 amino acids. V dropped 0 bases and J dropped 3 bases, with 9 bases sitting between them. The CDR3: CASSDSCGVYEQYF. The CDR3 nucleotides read TGTGCCAGCAGTGACTCATGTGGCGTCTACGAGCAGTACTTC.

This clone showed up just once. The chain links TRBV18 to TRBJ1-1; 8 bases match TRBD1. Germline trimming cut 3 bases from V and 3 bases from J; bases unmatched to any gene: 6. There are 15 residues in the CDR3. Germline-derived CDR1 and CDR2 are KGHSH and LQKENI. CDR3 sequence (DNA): TGTGCCAGCTCACCTCCGGACAGGGTGGACACTGAAGCTTTCTTT. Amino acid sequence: CASSPPDRVDTEAFF. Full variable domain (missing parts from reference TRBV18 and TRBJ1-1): NAGVMQNPRHLVRRRGQEARLRCSPMKGHSHVYWYRQLPEEGLKFMVYLQKENIIDESGMPKERFSAEFPKEGPSILRIQQVVRGDSAAYFCASSPPDRVDTEAFFGQGTRLTVV.

CDR3 sequence reads: CASSGQINTEAFF. CDR3 nucleotides: TGCGCCAGCAGTGGACAGATCAACACTGAAGCTTTCTTT. The chain recombines TRBV10-1 with TRBJ1-1; D is possibly TRBD1 (5 bases). The CDR3 is 13 amino acids. V was trimmed by 4 bases and J by 2 bases, leaving 8 bases between them. The germline V gene has CDR1 WNHNN and CDR2 SYGVQD (reference sequence).

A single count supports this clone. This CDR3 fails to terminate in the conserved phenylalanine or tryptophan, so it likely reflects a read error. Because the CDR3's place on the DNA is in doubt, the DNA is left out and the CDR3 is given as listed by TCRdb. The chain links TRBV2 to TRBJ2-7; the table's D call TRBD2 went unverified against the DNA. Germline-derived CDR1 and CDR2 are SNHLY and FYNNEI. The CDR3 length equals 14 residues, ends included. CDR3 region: CASSEARDTGVSPP.

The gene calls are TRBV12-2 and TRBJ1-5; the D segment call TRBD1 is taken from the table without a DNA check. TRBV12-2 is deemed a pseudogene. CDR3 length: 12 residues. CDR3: CASGVGLQPQHF. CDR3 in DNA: TGTGCAAGTGGTGTTGGGCTTCAGCCCCAGCATTTT.

The CDR3 nucleotides read TGTGCCAGCAGCGGGGACAACGGGAGAACAGATACGCAGTATTTT. The encoded protein is CASSGDNGRTDTQYF. The chain uses TRBV9 and TRBJ2-3, with D perhaps matching TRBD1 or TRBD2 (6 bases each). V lost 3 bases and J 3 bases, leaving 14 bases between the germline ends. This CDR3 contains 15 residues. Germline V gene sequence: CDR1 SGDLS, CDR2 YYNGEE.

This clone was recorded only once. CDR3 coding DNA: TGCGCCAGCAGCCCGCTAGCGGGAGGTTTCAATGAGCAGTTCTTC. Translated: CASSPLAGGFNEQFF. V is TRBV4-1 and J is TRBJ2-1; 11 bases fit TRBD2. CDR3 length: 15 amino acids. V trimming: 4 bases; J trimming: 6 bases; junction bases outside the gene matches: 5. Germline assignment: CDR1 MGHRA and CDR2 YSYEKL.

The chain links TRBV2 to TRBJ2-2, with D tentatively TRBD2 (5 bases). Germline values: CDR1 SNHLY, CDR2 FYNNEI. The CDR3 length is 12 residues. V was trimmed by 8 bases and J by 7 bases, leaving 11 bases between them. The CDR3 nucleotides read TGTGCCAGCCGGAGAAGCGGCGGGGAGCTGTTTTTT. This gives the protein CASRRSGGELFF. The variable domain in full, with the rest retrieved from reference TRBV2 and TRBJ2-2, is EPEVTQTPSHQVTQMGQEVILRCVPISNHLYFYWYRQILGQKVEFLVSFYNNEISEKSEIFDDQFSVERPDGSNFTLKIRSTKLEDSAMYFCASRRSGGELFFGEGSRLTVL.

The CDR3 sequence is CASSIVLDYSNQPQHF. The CDR3, as DNA: TGTGCCAGTAGTATTGTGTTGGATTATAGCAATCAGCCCCAGCATTTT. The chain joins TRBV19 to TRBJ1-5; D is ambiguous. Trimming pared 3 bases from V and 0 bases from J, leaving 12 bases between. Germline lookup yields CDR1 LNHDA and CDR2 SQIVND (reference sequence). The CDR3 is 16 amino acids.

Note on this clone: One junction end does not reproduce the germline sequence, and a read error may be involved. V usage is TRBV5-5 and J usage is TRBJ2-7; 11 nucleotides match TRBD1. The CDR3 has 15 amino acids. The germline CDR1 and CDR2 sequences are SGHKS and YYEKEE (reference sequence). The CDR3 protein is CVSSLYGTGGDEQYF. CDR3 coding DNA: TGTGTCAGCAGCTTGTACGGGACAGGGGGTGACGAGCAGTACTTC.

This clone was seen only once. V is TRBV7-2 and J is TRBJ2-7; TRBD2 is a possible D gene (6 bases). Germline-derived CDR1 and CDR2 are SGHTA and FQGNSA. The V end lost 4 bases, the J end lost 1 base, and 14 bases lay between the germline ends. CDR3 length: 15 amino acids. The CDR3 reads CASSSGGALSYEQYF. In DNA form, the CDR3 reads TGTGCCAGCAGCTCAGGAGGGGCGTTGTCCTACGAGCAGTACTTC.

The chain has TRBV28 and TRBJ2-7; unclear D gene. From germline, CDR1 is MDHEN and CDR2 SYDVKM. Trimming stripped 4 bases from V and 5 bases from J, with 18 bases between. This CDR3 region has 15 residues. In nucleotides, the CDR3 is TGTGCCAGCAGTTCCCAGGTCCTTGGTCTCCACGAGCAGTACTTC. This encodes CASSSQVLGLHEQYF.

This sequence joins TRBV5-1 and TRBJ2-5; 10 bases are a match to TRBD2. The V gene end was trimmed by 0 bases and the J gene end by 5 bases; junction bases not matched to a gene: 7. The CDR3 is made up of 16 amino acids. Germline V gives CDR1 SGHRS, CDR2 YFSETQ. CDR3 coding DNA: TGCGCCAGCAGCTTGGTGGCTAGCGGGGGTAGTGAGACCCAGTACTTC. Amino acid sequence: CASSLVASGGSETQYF.

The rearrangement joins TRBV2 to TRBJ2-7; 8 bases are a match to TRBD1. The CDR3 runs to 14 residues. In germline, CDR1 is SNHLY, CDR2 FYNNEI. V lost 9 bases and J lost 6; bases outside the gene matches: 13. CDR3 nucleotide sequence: TGTGCCAGTGGGGAGGACAGGGCTCATCGCGAGCAGTACTTC. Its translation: CASGEDRAHREQYF.

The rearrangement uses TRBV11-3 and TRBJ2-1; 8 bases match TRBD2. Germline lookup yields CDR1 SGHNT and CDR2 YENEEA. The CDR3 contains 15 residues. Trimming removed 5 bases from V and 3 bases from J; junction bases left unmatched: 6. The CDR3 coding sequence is TGTGCCAGCAGCAAGAGCGGGGGAAACTACAATGAGCAGTTCTTC. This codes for CASSKSGGNYNEQFF.

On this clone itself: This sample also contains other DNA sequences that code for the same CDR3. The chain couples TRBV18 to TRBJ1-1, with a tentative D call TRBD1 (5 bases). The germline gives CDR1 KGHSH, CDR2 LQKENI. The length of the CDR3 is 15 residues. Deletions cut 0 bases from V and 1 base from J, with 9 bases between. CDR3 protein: CASSPPGLTNTEAFF. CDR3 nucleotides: TGTGCCAGCTCACCACCGGGACTAACGAACACTGAAGCTTTCTTT. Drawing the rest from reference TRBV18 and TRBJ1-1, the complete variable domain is NAGVMQNPRHLVRRRGQEARLRCSPMKGHSHVYWYRQLPEEGLKFMVYLQKENIIDESGMPKERFSAEFPKEGPSILRIQQVVRGDSAAYFCASSPPGLTNTEAFFGQGTRLTVV.

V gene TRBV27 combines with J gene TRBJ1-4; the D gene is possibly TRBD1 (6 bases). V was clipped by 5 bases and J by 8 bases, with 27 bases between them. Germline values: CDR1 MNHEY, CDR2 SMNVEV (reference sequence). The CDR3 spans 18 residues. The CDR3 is CASSNLKTLGGATEKLFF. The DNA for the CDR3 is TGTGCCAGCAGTAACCTAAAGACTTTGGGGGGGGCAACGGAAAAACTGTTTTTT.

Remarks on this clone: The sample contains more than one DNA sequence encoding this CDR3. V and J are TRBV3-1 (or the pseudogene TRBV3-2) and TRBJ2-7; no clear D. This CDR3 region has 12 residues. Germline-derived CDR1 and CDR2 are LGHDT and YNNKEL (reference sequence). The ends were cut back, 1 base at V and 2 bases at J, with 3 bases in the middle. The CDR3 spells CASSQVTYEQYF. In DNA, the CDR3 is TGTGCCAGCAGCCAAGTTACCTACGAGCAGTACTTC.

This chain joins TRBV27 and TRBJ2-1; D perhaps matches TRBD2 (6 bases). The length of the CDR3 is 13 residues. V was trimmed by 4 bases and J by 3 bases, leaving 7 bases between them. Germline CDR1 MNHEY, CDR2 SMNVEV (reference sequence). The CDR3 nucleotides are TGTGCCAGCAGTTGGGACTTCTACAATGAGCAGTTCTTC. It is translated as CASSWDFYNEQFF.

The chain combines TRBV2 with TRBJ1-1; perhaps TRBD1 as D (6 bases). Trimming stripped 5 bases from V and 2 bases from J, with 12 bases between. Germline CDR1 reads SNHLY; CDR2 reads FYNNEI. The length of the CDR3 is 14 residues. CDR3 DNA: TGTGCCAGCAGTTTCACAGGGTTTAACACTGAAGCTTTCTTT. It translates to CASSFTGFNTEAFF.

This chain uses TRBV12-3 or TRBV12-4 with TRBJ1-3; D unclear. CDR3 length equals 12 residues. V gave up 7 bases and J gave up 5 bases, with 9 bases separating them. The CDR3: CASIGRRNTIYF. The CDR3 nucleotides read TGTGCCAGCATTGGAAGGCGAAACACCATATATTTT.

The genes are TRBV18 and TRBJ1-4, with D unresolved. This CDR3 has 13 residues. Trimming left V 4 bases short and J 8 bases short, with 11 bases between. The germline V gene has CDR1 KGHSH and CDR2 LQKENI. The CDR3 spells CASSQSQREKLFF. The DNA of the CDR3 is TGTGCCAGCTCACAGTCCCAGCGGGAAAAACTGTTTTTT.

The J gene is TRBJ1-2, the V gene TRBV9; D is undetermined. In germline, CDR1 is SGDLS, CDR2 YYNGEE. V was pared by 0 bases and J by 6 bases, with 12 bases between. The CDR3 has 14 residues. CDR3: CASSVAEAEHGYTF. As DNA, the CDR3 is TGTGCCAGCAGCGTAGCCGAGGCAGAGCATGGCTACACCTTC.

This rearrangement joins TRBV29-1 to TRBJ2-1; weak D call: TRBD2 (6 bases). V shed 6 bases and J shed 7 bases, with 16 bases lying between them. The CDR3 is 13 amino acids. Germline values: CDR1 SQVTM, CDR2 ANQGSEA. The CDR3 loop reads CSVARYSGNEQFF. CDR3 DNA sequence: TGCAGCGTGGCCCGCTATAGCGGAAATGAGCAGTTCTTC.

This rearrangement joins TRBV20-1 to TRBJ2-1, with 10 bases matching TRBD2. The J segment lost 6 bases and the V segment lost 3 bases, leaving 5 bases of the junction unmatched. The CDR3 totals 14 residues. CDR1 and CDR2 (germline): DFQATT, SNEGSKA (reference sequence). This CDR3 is CSASSGLAFNEQFF. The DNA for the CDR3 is TGCAGTGCTAGTTCGGGACTAGCGTTCAATGAGCAGTTCTTC.

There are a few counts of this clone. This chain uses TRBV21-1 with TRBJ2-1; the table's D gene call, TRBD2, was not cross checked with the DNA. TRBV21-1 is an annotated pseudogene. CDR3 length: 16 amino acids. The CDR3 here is CASSKALEAYNNEQFF. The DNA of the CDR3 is TGTGCCAGCAGCAAAGCGCTGGAGGCCTATAACAATGAGCAGTTCTTC.

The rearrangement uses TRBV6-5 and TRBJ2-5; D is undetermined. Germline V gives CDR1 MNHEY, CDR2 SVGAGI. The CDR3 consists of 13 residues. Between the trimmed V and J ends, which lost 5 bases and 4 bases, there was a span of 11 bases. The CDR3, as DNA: TGTGCCAGCAGTCTATGGACCGCAGAGACCCAGTACTTC. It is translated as CASSLWTAETQYF.

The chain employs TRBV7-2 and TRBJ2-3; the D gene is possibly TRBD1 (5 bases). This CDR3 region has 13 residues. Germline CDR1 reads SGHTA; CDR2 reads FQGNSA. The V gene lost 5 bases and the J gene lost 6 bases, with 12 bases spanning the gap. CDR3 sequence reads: CASSQGVPDTQYF. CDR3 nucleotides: TGTGCCAGCAGCCAAGGGGTCCCCGATACGCAGTATTTT.

For the CDR3, the DNA is TGTGCCACCAGTGAAGGAGACAGCCGGGGGACCCAGTACTTC. Translated: CATSEGDSRGTQYF. This chain links TRBV24-1 with TRBJ2-5; D possibly uses TRBD1 or TRBD2 (5 bases each). Germline V gives CDR1 KGHDR, CDR2 SFDVKD. The CDR3 consists of 14 residues. Deletions cut 4 bases from V and 7 bases from J, with 15 bases between.